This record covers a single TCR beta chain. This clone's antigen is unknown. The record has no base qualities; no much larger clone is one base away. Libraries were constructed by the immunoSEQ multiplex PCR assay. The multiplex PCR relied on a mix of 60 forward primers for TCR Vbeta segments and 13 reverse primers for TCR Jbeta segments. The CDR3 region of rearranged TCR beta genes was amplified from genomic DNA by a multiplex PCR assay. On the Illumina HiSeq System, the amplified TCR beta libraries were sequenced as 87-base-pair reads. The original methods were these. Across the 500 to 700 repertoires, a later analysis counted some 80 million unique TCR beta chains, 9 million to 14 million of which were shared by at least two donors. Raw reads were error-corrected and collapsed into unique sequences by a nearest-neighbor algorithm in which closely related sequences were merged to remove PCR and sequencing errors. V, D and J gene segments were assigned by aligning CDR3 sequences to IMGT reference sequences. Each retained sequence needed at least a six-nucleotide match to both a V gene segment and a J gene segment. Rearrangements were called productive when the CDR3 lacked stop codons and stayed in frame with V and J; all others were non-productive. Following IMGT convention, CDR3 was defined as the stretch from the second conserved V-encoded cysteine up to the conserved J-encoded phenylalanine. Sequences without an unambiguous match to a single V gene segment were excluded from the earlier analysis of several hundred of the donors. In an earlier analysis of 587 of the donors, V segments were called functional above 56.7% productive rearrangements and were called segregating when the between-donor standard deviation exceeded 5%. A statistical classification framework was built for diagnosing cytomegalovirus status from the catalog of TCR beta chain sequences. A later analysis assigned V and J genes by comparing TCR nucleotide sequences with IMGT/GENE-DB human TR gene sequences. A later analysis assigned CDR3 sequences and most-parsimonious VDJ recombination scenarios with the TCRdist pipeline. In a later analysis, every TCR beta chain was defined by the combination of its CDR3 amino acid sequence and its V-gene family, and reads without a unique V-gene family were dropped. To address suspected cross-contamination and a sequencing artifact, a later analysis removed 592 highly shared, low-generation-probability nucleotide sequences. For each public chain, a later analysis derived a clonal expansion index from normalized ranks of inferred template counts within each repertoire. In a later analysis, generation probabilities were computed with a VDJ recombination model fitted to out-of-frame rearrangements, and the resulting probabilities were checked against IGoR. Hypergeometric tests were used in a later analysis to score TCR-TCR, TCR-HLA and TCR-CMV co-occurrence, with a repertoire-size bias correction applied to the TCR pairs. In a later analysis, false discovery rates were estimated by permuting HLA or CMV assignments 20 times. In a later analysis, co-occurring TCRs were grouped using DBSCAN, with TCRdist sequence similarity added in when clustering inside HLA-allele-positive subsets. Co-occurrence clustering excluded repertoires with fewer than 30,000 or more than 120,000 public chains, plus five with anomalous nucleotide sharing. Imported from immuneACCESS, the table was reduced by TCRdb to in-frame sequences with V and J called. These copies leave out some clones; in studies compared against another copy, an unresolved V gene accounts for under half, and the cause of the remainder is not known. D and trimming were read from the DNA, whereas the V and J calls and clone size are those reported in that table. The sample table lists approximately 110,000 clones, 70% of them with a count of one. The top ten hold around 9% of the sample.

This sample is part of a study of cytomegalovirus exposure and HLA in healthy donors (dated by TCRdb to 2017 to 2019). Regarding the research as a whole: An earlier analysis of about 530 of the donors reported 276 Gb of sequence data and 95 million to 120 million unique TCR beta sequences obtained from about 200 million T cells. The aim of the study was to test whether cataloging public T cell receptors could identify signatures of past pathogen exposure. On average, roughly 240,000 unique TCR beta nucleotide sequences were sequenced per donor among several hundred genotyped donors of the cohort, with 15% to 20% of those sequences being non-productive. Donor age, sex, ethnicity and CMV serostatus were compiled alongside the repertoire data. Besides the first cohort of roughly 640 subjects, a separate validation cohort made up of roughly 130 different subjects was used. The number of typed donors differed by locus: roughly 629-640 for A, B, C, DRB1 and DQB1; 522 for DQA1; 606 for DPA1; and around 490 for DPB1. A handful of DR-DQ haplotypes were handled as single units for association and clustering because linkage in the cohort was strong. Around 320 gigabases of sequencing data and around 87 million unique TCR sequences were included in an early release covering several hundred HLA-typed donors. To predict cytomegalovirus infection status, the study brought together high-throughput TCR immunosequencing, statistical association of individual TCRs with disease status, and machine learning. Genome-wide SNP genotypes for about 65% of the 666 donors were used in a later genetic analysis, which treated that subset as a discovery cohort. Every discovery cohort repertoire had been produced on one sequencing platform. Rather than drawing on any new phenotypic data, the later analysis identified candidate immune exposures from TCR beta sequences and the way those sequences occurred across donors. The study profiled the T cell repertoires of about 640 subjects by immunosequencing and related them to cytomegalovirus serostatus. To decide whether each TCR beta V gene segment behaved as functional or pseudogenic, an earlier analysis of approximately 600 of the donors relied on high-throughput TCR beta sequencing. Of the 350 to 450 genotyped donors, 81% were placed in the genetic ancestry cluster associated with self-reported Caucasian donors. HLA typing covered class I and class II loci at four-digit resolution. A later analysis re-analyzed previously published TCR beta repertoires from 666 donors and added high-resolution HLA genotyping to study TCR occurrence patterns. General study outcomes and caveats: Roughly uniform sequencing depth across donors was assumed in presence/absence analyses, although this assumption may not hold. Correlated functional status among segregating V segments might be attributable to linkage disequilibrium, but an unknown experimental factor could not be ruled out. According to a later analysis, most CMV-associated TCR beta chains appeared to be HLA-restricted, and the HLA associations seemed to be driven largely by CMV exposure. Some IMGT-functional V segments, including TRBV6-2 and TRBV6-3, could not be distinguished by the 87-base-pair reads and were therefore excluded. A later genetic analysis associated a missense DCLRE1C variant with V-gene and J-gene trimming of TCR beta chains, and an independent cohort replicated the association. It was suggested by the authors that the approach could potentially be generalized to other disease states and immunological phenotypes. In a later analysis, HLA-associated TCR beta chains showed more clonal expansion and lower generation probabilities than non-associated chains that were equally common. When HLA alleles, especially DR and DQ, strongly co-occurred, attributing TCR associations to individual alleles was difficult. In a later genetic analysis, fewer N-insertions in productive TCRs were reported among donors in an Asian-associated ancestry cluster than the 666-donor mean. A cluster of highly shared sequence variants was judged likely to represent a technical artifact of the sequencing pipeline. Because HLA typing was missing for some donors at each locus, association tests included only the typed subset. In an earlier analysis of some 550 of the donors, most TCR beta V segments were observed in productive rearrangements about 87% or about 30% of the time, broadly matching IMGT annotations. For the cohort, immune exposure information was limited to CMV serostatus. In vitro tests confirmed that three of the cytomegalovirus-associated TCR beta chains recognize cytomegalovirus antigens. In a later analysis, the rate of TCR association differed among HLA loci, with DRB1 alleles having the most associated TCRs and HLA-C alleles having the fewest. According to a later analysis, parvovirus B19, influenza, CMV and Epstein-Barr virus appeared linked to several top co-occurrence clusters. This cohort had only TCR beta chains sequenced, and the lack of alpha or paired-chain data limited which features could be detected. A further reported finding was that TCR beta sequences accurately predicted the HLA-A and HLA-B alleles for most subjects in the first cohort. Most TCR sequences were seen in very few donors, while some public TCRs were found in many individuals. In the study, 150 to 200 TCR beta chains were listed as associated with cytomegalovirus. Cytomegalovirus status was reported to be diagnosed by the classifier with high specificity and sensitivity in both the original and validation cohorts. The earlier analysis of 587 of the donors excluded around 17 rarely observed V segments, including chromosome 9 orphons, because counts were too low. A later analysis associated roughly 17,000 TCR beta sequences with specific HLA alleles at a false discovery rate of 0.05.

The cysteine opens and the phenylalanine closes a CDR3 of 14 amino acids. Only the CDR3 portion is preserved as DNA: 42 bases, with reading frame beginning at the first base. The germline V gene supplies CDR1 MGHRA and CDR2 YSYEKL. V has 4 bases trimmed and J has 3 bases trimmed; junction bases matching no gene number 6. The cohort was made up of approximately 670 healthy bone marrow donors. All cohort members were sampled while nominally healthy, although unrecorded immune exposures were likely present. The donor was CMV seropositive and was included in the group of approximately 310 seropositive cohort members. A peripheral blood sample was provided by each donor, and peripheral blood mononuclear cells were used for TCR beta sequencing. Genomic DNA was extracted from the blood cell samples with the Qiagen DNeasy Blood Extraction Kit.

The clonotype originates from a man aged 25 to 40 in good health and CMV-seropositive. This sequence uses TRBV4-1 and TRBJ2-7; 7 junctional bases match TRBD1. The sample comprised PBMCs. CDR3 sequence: CASSPGSGGYEQYF. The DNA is TGCGCCAGCAGCCCCGGGTCAGGGGGCTACGAGCAGTACTTC.